The 25 T cell receptor beta chains in this list originate from one sample, sequenced in a study of beta chain features in type 1 diabetes. Study-level points and caveats: Type 1 diabetes patients had TCRB CDR3s that were shorter (moderately but significantly so) in all four CD4+ subsets.

These TCRs are of unknown antigen specificity. What was sequenced were expressed TCRB transcripts, since all of the isolated RNA had been reverse transcribed. Clones were read by immunoSEQ multiplex PCR, and TCRdb kept only the in-frame ones, dropping some. The sample contains about 640,000 clones, around an eighth of which appear only once. Sequencing was performed on naive CD4+ T cells from blood. Source of these receptors: a man aged 30 to 45 with type 1 diabetes.

This chain joins TRBV29-1 and TRBJ2-3; TRBD2 matches 8 bases. Unmatched junction bases numbered 17, after V lost 4 bases and J lost 2 bases. This CDR3 contains 18 residues. Germline CDR1 is SQVTM and CDR2 is ANQGSEA. CDR3 in amino acids: CSVVGPQRGTRATDTQYF. The CDR3 DNA reads TGCAGCGTTGTGGGGCCCCAGCGGGGGACCCGAGCCACAGATACGCAGTATTTT.

This clone was observed a handful of times. This chain joins TRBV18 and TRBJ2-1; TRBD1 matches 10 bases. The CDR3 has 15 amino acids. Germline V gene sequence: CDR1 KGHSH, CDR2 LQKENI. Trimming removed 1 base from V and 5 bases from J; junction bases left unmatched: 2. CDR3 coding DNA: TGTGCCAGCTCACCACGACAGGGGGCAGACAATGAGCAGTTCTTC. This gives the protein CASSPRQGADNEQFF.

This clone was seen a handful of times. The rearrangement links TRBV5-1 to TRBJ1-2, with TRBD1 identical over 7 bases. The trim removed 0 bases at V and 7 bases at J, leaving 9 bases unmatched. The CDR3 has 15 amino acids. Germline values: CDR1 SGHRS, CDR2 YFSETQ. The CDR3 bases are TGCGCCAGCAGCTTGGAGCATACAGGGGAGGGTGGCTACACCTTC. It yields the protein CASSLEHTGEGGYTF. Variable domain in full (rest from reference TRBV5-1 and TRBJ1-2): KAGVTQTPRYLIKTRGQQVTLSCSPISGHRSVSWYQQTPGQGLQFLFEYFSETQRNKGNFPGRFSGRQFSNSRSEMNVSTLELGDSALYLCASSLEHTGEGGYTFGSGTRLTVV.

This clone has more than one count but fewer than ten. V usage is TRBV18 and J usage is TRBJ1-5; 8 nucleotides line up with TRBD1. Germline CDR1 reads KGHSH; CDR2 reads LQKENI. V shed 2 bases and J 6 bases; nucleotides not matched to a gene: 6. The CDR3 spans 15 residues. The CDR3 bases are TGTGCCAGCTCACCAGGACAGGGTGACGGTCAGCCCCAGCATTTT. As protein: CASSPGQGDGQPQHF.

This clone was seen a handful of times. The V and J genes are TRBV18 and TRBJ1-3; D uncertain. The CDR3 consists of 16 residues. CDR1 and CDR2 (germline): KGHSH, LQKENI. V dropped 0 bases and J dropped 0 bases, with 9 bases sitting between them. This CDR3 is CASSPPGRRSGNTIYF. DNA for the CDR3: TGTGCCAGCTCACCACCCGGACGGCGCTCTGGAAACACCATATATTTT.

This clone was observed a handful of times. CDR3 sequence: CASTLVAGVANYGYTF. The CDR3 DNA is TGTGCCAGCACCCTTGTGGCAGGGGTCGCTAACTATGGCTACACCTTC. This rearrangement joins TRBV5-4 to TRBJ1-2; D might be TRBD1 (6 bases). Deletions cut 6 bases from V and 0 bases from J, with 18 bases between. This CDR3 is built from 16 residues. Germline loops: CDR1 SGHNT, CDR2 YYREEE (reference sequence).

This chain uses TRBV2 with TRBJ1-1; 8 positions agree with TRBD1. CDR1 is SNHLY, CDR2 FYNNEI, per germline. The CDR3 runs to 14 residues. Unmatched junction bases numbered 12, after V lost 4 bases and J lost 11 bases. The CDR3: CASSVDRAPNRAFF. For the CDR3, the DNA is TGTGCCAGCAGTGTGGACAGGGCGCCAAACCGGGCTTTCTTT.

The chain is built from TRBV7-3 and TRBJ2-3; 8 bases line up with TRBD1. The CDR3 has 16 amino acids. V shed 5 bases and J 1 base; nucleotides not matched to a gene: 8. Germline CDR1 SGHTA, CDR2 FQGTGA. Here the CDR3 DNA reads TGTGCCAGCAGCCCCCTTCGGGGACAGGGCACAGATACGCAGTATTTT. This sequence encodes CASSPLRGQGTDTQYF.

This chain connects TRBV7-9 to TRBJ1-5; 9 bases are shared with TRBD1. The ends lost 3 bases at V and 3 bases at J; junction bases unmatched: 6. CDR1 SEHNR and CDR2 FQNEAQ come from the germline V gene (reference sequence). The CDR3 spans 16 residues. The CDR3 loop is CASSFQGTGNNQPQHF. As DNA, the CDR3 is TGTGCCAGCAGCTTTCAGGGGACAGGGAACAATCAGCCCCAGCATTTT.

This clone was counted between two and nine times. This sequence joins TRBV2 and TRBJ1-2; 7 bases line up with TRBD1. Germline V CDR1 and CDR2: SNHLY, FYNNEI. The CDR3 is 12 amino acids. V trimming: 7 bases; J trimming: 4 bases; junction bases outside the gene matches: 3. This chain's CDR3 is CASTGDSYGYTF. In DNA form, the CDR3 reads TGTGCCAGCACAGGGGACAGCTATGGCTACACCTTC. The full variable domain, with the rest looked up from reference TRBV2 and TRBJ1-2, is EPEVTQTPSHQVTQMGQEVILRCVPISNHLYFYWYRQILGQKVEFLVSFYNNEISEKSEIFDDQFSVERPDGSNFTLKIRSTKLEDSAMYFCASTGDSYGYTFGSGTRLTVV.

This clone was counted only a few times. The V gene is TRBV7-9, the J gene TRBJ2-7; TRBD2 agrees at 11 bases. The V gene end was trimmed by 5 bases and the J gene end by 6 bases; junction bases not matched to a gene: 12. Germline V gives CDR1 SEHNR, CDR2 FQNEAQ (reference sequence). The CDR3 is 16 residues long. For the CDR3, the DNA is TGTGCCAGCAGCACACCCAGACTAGCGGGGATGGGCGAGCAGTACTTC. This encodes CASSTPRLAGMGEQYF.

The CDR3 DNA reads as TGTGCCAGCAGCTTAGTTTGGACAGGGCTAGGAAACACCATATATTTT. Translated, it gives CASSLVWTGLGNTIYF. The J gene is TRBJ1-3, the V gene TRBV7-2, with 8 bases identical to TRBD1. In germline, CDR1 is SGHTA, CDR2 FQGNSA. With 1 base clipped from V and 4 bases from J, the junction kept 6 bases outside the gene matches. CDR3 length equals 16 residues. Full variable domain (remainder filled in from reference TRBV7-2 and TRBJ1-3): GAGVSQSPSNKVTEKGKDVELRCDPISGHTALYWYRQSLGQGLEFLIYFQGNSAPDKSGLPSDRFSAERTGGSVSTLTIQRTQQEDSAVYLCASSLVWTGLGNTIYFGEGSWLTVV.

This clone occurred a few times. The chain couples TRBV21-1 to TRBJ2-1; no DNA check was done on the table's D call, TRBD2. TRBV21-1 corresponds to a pseudogene. The length of the CDR3 is 15 residues. CDR3 nucleotide sequence: TGTGCCAGCAGCCAGCGGGGGGGATCGGACAATGAGCAGTTCTTC. This sequence encodes CASSQRGGSDNEQFF.

This clone appeared a few times. The gene calls are TRBV10-3 and TRBJ1-6; the D is unclear. V gave up 0 bases and J gave up 8 bases, with 8 bases separating them. Germline V gene data show CDR1 as ENHRY and CDR2 as SYGVKD. The CDR3 contains 14 residues. The CDR3 DNA sequence: TGTGCCATCAGTGAGTCTCGGCAAGATTCACCCCTCCACTTT. Its translation is CAISESRQDSPLHF.

This sequence joins TRBV5-1 and TRBJ2-3; the D is unclear. The ends were cut back, 4 bases at V and 2 bases at J, with 17 bases in the middle. The CDR3 length is 16 residues. Germline values: CDR1 SGHRS, CDR2 YFSETQ. The chain's CDR3 is CASSLPKVSNTDTQYF. CDR3 in DNA: TGCGCCAGCAGCCTGCCAAAGGTCTCCAACACAGATACGCAGTATTTT.

There are a few counts of this clone. J is TRBJ1-5 and V is TRBV2, with 11 bases identical to TRBD1. V was pared by 4 bases and J by 2 bases, with 4 bases of the junction left unmatched. Germline V gene sequence: CDR1 SNHLY, CDR2 FYNNEI. CDR3 length: 16 amino acids. The CDR3 bases are TGTGCCAGCAGTGGAGGGACAGGGGGTGGCAATCAGCCCCAGCATTTT. Amino acid sequence: CASSGGTGGGNQPQHF.

The chain joins TRBV7-2 to TRBJ2-7, with D possibly matching TRBD2 (6 bases). The germline V gene encodes CDR1 SGHTA and CDR2 FQGNSA. The CDR3 length is 15 residues. The ends were cut back, 1 base at V and 0 bases at J, with 10 bases in the middle. Here the CDR3 DNA reads TGTGCCAGCAGCTTAGTGCGGGGCGTCTCCTACGAGCAGTACTTC. This translates into CASSLVRGVSYEQYF.

The genes are TRBV2 and TRBJ1-2; no clear D. This CDR3 region has 13 residues. Per the germline V gene, CDR1 is SNHLY and CDR2 is FYNNEI. Trimming removed 6 bases from V and 6 bases from J, with 14 bases in between. The CDR3 nucleotides read TGTGCCAGCAGCCGTGGTACCACGGATGGCTACACCTTC. Translation: CASSRGTTDGYTF.

V is TRBV7-9 and J is TRBJ2-5; either TRBD1 or TRBD2 may supply D (5 bases each). The CDR3 has 14 amino acids. Germline values: CDR1 SEHNR, CDR2 FQNEAQ (reference sequence). Trimming pared 3 bases from V and 9 bases from J, leaving 17 bases between. The CDR3 region is CASSFSRQLGAQYF. The CDR3 nucleotides are TGTGCCAGCAGCTTCTCACGACAGTTGGGGGCCCAGTACTTC.

This clone showed up just a few times. This chain links TRBV4-2 with TRBJ2-5, with D uncertain. The CDR3 spans 14 residues. Trimming cost V 4 bases and J 4 bases, with 13 bases left between them. CDR1 is LGHNA, CDR2 YNFKEQ, per germline. The CDR3 protein is CASSRQENRETQYF. The DNA for the CDR3 is TGTGCCAGCAGCCGTCAGGAAAACAGAGAGACCCAGTACTTC.

At least ten counts were recorded for this clone. The V gene is TRBV27, the J gene TRBJ2-4; 9 bases match TRBD2. CDR1 and CDR2 (germline): MNHEY, SMNVEV (reference sequence). Germline trimming cut 3 bases from V and 8 bases from J; bases unmatched to any gene: 8. This CDR3 region has 15 residues. The CDR3 spells CASSFQLAGPYIQYF. The CDR3 region has the DNA TGTGCCAGCAGTTTTCAGCTAGCGGGGCCGTACATTCAGTACTTC.

V and J are TRBV7-8 and TRBJ2-3; D gene unclear. Looked up from germline, CDR1 is SGHVS and CDR2 is FQNEAQ. V dropped 10 bases and J dropped 6 bases, with 11 bases sitting between them. CDR3 size: 11 residues. The CDR3, as DNA: TGTGCCACCTGGTATTTGGATACGCAGTATTTT. It specifies CATWYLDTQYF.

The chain combines TRBV27 with TRBJ1-5, with D unresolved. The germline V gene encodes CDR1 MNHEY and CDR2 SMNVEV (reference sequence). The CDR3 covers 15 residues. The germline V and J ends were trimmed by 0 bases and 2 bases, with 8 bases remaining between them. The CDR3 region is CASSLSWVGNQPQHF. In nucleotides, the CDR3 is TGTGCCAGCAGTTTATCATGGGTGGGCAATCAGCCCCAGCATTTT.

This clone was seen a handful of times. The V gene is TRBV5-1, the J gene TRBJ1-6; tentative D call: TRBD1 (5 bases). Trimming left V 4 bases short and J 10 bases short, with 15 bases between. Germline loops: CDR1 SGHRS, CDR2 YFSETQ. The CDR3 sequence is 14 residues long. The CDR3 sequence: CASSVGVSESPLHF. DNA of the CDR3: TGCGCCAGCAGCGTGGGGGTGAGTGAATCACCCCTCCACTTT.

The chain uses TRBV30 and TRBJ1-5; no clear D gene. Trimming stripped 2 bases from V and 0 bases from J, with 8 bases between. The CDR3 consists of 14 residues. Germline assignment: CDR1 GTSNPN and CDR2 SVGIG (reference sequence). CDR3 in DNA: TGTGCCTGGAGTACTCTCCGTAGCAATCAGCCCCAGCATTTT. Its protein product is CAWSTLRSNQPQHF.